What follows are 27 T cell receptor beta chains derived from one specimen sequenced in a study of CXCR3-negative and CXCR3-positive naive CD8 T cells. cDNA libraries for TRB were generated by 5' RACE incorporating UMI labels. TCRdb derives one entry per CDR3 protein from the 5' RACE reads, leaving out DNA. The sample's table shows about 98,000 distinct CDR3 sequences. For these TCRs, the target antigens are not known. Findings and caveats of the study: Relative to CXCR3-negative naive cells, CXCR3-positive naive cells had more hydrophobic TRB CDR3s.

The specimen was naive CXCR3+ CD8+ T cells from blood. Subset reported: CD45RO-CCR7+CD27+CD95- naive CD8+ T cells expressing CXCR3 (TNR3+). These receptors all stem from a human donor in good health. Some clones in this sample may be carry-over from other donors' samples.

The chain uses TRBV28 and TRBJ1-5; TCRdb proposes TRBD1, but this gene call is untestable without DNA. Germline V gene sequence: CDR1 MDHEN, CDR2 SYDVKM. CDR3 length: 16 residues. The CDR3 protein is CASSLNRGGSNQPQHF.

The chain links TRBV6-2 or TRBV6-3 to TRBJ2-1; TCRdb lists TRBD2, though no DNA is available to test this call. This CDR3 region has 17 residues. The germline V gene encodes CDR1 MNHEY and CDR2 SVGEGT. CDR3 protein: CASSYLAGVEDYNEQFF.

V usage is TRBV29-1 and J usage is TRBJ2-1; TCRdb lists TRBD1, though no DNA is available to test this call. The CDR3 loop spans 15 amino acids. Germline lookup yields CDR1 SQVTM and CDR2 ANQGSEA. CDR3 region: CSVEDRGQGYNEQFF.

The genes are TRBV7-8 and TRBJ1-5; TCRdb proposes TRBD1, but this gene call is untestable without DNA. The CDR3 has 14 residues. In germline, CDR1 is SGHVS, CDR2 FQNEAQ. CDR3 in amino acids: CASSFGNSNQPQHF. Full variable domain (missing parts from reference TRBV7-8 and TRBJ1-5): GAGVSQSPRYKVAKRGQDVALRCDPISGHVSLFWYQQALGQGPEFLTYFQNEAQLDKSGLPSDRFFAERPEGSVSTLKIQRTQQEDSAVYLCASSFGNSNQPQHFGDGTRLSIL.

The chain employs TRBV7-9 and TRBJ2-5; the D gene TCRdb calls, TRBD2, cannot be checked with no DNA. Per the germline V gene, CDR1 is SEHNR and CDR2 is FQNEAQ (reference sequence). This CDR3 region has 18 residues. This chain's CDR3 is CASSPGTSGGAEQETQYF.

The genes are TRBV6-5 and TRBJ1-2; TCRdb's D gene call, TRBD1, goes unchecked for lack of DNA. The germline V gene has CDR1 MNHEY and CDR2 SVGAGI. The CDR3 runs 15 residues. The chain's CDR3 is CASTQTGTNYYGYTF.

The rearrangement links TRBV4-1 to TRBJ1-1; the D call of TRBD1 rests on TCRdb alone, since no DNA is present to check it. Germline V CDR1 and CDR2: MGHRA, YSYEKL. This CDR3 region has 13 residues. The CDR3 reads CASSPGTGTEAFF.

CDR3 region: CATYGGGNEKLFF. The chain links TRBV28 to TRBJ1-4; as DNA is missing, the TRBD1 call by TCRdb cannot be tested. Germline V gene sequence: CDR1 MDHEN, CDR2 SYDVKM. This CDR3 is 13 amino acids long.

V and J are TRBV29-1 and TRBJ2-1; TCRdb proposes TRBD2, but this gene call is untestable without DNA. The CDR3 extends over 13 amino acids. CDR1 SQVTM and CDR2 ANQGSEA come from the germline V gene. The CDR3 reads CSVRASGVNEQFF.

The chain employs TRBV28 and TRBJ2-1; the D gene TCRdb calls, TRBD1, cannot be checked with no DNA. CDR1 and CDR2 (germline): MDHEN, SYDVKM. The CDR3 is 16 residues long. CDR3 amino acids: CASSPGVRVGDNEQFF.

CDR3 region: CASSGPGGTEAFF. This chain connects TRBV6-5 to TRBJ1-1. In germline, CDR1 is MNHEY, CDR2 SVGAGI. The CDR3 runs 13 residues.

The chain employs TRBV7-9 and TRBJ2-1. Germline V CDR1 and CDR2: SEHNR, FQNEAQ (reference sequence). CDR3 length equals 14 residues. This CDR3 reads CASSLDERNNEQFF.

The chain is built from TRBV4-1 and TRBJ2-1; TCRdb's assignment of TRBD2 cannot be checked, as there is no DNA. The CDR3 sequence is 18 residues long. The V gene's germline CDR1 is MGHRA and CDR2 YSYEKL. The chain's CDR3 is CASSQAVVGLARYNEQFF.

The chain has TRBV29-1 and TRBJ2-7. Germline loops: CDR1 SQVTM, CDR2 ANQGSEA. CDR3 length: 12 amino acids. Here the CDR3 reads CSVEYKVGEQYF.

The chain combines TRBV6-5 with TRBJ2-1. The germline gives CDR1 MNHEY, CDR2 SVGAGI. This CDR3 region has 12 residues. The CDR3 sequence: CASSYRVNEQFF.

This rearrangement joins TRBV2 to TRBJ2-1; TCRdb outputs TRBD1, but without DNA this stays unchecked. This CDR3 is built from 13 residues. Germline V lookup: CDR1 SNHLY, CDR2 FYNNEI. The CDR3 reads CASRGQGHNEQFF.

The chain carries TRBV20-1 and TRBJ2-7; TCRdb calls TRBD2, which cannot be checked without DNA. The CDR3 covers 15 residues. Germline V lookup: CDR1 DFQATT, CDR2 SNEGSKA (reference sequence). The CDR3 loop reads CSARGLLSASYEQYF.

This chain connects TRBV5-1 to TRBJ1-6; the D gene TCRdb calls, TRBD1, cannot be checked with no DNA. The CDR3 length is 14 residues. Germline V lookup: CDR1 SGHRS, CDR2 YFSETQ. CDR3 sequence: CASSPDSPGSPLHF.

The chain carries TRBV28 and TRBJ2-7; TCRdb's assignment of TRBD1 cannot be checked, as there is no DNA. Per germline, CDR1 MDHEN and CDR2 SYDVKM. The CDR3 extends over 14 amino acids. The CDR3: CASSFDRVAYEQYF.

V is TRBV11-3 and J is TRBJ2-1; TCRdb names TRBD1, which stays unverified in the absence of DNA. The germline V gene encodes CDR1 SGHNT and CDR2 YENEEA. The CDR3 sequence is 17 residues long. The CDR3 sequence is CASSQKPGVSSYNEQFF.

The V and J genes are TRBV14 and TRBJ2-1; the TRBD2 assignment by TCRdb is unverifiable without DNA. This CDR3 has 13 residues. Germline CDR1 reads SGHDN; CDR2 reads FVKESK. The CDR3 sequence is CASSLTRSNEQFF. The full variable domain, its missing parts supplied by reference TRBV14 and TRBJ2-1, is EAGVTQFPSHSVIEKGQTVTLRCDPISGHDNLYWYRRVMGKEIKFLLHFVKESKQDESGMPNNRFLAERTGGTYSTLKVQPAELEDSGVYFCASSLTRSNEQFFGPGTRLTVL.

This chain links TRBV6-2 or TRBV6-3 with TRBJ1-2; the TCRdb D gene call, TRBD1, has no DNA to confirm it. Germline assignment: CDR1 MNHEY and CDR2 SVGEGT. The CDR3 consists of 14 residues. CDR3 protein: CASSYRDAAHGYTF.

The chain is built from TRBV29-1 and TRBJ2-7; the D gene TCRdb calls, TRBD1, cannot be checked with no DNA. Germline CDR1 and CDR2: SQVTM and ANQGSEA. The CDR3 loop spans 13 amino acids. CDR3 region: CSVEMGRDYEQYF.

The rearrangement links TRBV29-1 to TRBJ1-1. CDR3 length: 13 amino acids. Germline CDR1 SQVTM, CDR2 ANQGSEA. This CDR3 is CSIWTDLNTEAFF.

The chain combines TRBV30 with TRBJ2-7; TCRdb names TRBD1, which stays unverified in the absence of DNA. Germline V gene data show CDR1 as GTSNPN and CDR2 as SVGIG (reference sequence). The CDR3 runs 13 residues. This CDR3 is CAWSGTVGGEQYF.

The V gene is TRBV7-6, the J gene TRBJ2-3; TCRdb's D gene call, TRBD2, goes unchecked for lack of DNA. There are 16 residues in the CDR3. Germline V lookup: CDR1 SGHVS, CDR2 FNYEAQ. CDR3 region: CASSLRTSGSSDTLYF.

The CDR3 loop reads CSVEGLTSGRTQYF. V and J are TRBV29-1 and TRBJ2-5; TCRdb designates TRBD2, a call that cannot be tested without DNA. Germline-derived CDR1 and CDR2 are SQVTM and ANQGSEA. The CDR3 runs to 14 residues.